Each of the 10 T cell receptor beta chains below was sequenced from the same sample in a study of blood T cells in healthy people across ages. Next came a second PCR, run for roughly 6 to 11 cycles, which used a sample-barcoded 5' primer along with a J-beta primer mix. TCRdb passed the 5' RACE reads through MiXCR, listing each CDR3 protein once. In the table there are about 1.5 million distinct CDR3 sequences, around 42% of which are singletons. The material sequenced was blood. These receptor sequences come from a woman aged 18-35 years in good health.

This chain connects TRBV7-2 to TRBJ2-3; perhaps D is TRBD1 or TRBD2 (5 bases each). V was trimmed by 5 bases and J by 8 bases, leaving 17 bases between them. This CDR3 has 14 residues. Germline V gene lookup returns CDR1 SGHTA and CDR2 FQGNSA. The CDR3 protein is CASSRDLTLGTQYF. CDR3 in DNA: TGTGCCAGCAGCAGGGACCTTACGCTAGGTACGCAGTATTTT. The variable domain in full, with the rest retrieved from reference TRBV7-2 and TRBJ2-3, is GAGVSQSPSNKVTEKGKDVELRCDPISGHTALYWYRQSLGQGLEFLIYFQGNSAPDKSGLPSDRFSAERTGGSVSTLTIQRTQQEDSAVYLCASSRDLTLGTQYFGPGTRLTVL.

The chain uses TRBV27 and TRBJ2-5; D unresolved. The J call may be mistaken, given a closer DNA end match to TRBJ2-4. Germline CDR1 reads MNHEY; CDR2 reads SMNVEV (reference sequence). The CDR3 consists of 15 residues. The DNA for the CDR3 is TGTGCCAGCAGTTTAAAAGCTCTAGCCAAAAACATTCAGTACTTC. The encoded protein is CASSLKALAKNIQYF.

This sequence joins TRBV5-6 and TRBJ1-6; D is ambiguous. Germline CDR1 SGHDT, CDR2 YYEEEE. Trimming removed 3 bases at V and 4 bases at J, with 8 bases between. This CDR3 is 14 amino acids long. The CDR3 DNA follows: TGTGCCAGCAGCTCTACGGGTTATAATTCACCCCTCCACTTT. Encoded protein: CASSSTGYNSPLHF.

This chain links TRBV5-5 with TRBJ1-5; maybe TRBD1 (5 bases). Germline-derived CDR1 and CDR2 are SGHKS and YYEKEE (reference sequence). The CDR3 totals 15 residues. The ends were cut back, 4 bases at V and 5 bases at J, with 16 bases in the middle. The CDR3 protein is CASSARVTGDQPQHF. In nucleotides, the CDR3 is TGTGCCAGCAGCGCAAGAGTCACAGGCGATCAGCCCCAGCATTTT. Based on the CDR3 plus reference TRBV5-5 and TRBJ1-5, the full variable domain is DAGVTQSPTHLIKTRGQQVTLRCSPISGHKSVSWYQQVLGQGPQFIFQYYEKEERGRGNFPDRFSARQFPNYSSELNVNALLLGDSALYLCASSARVTGDQPQHFGDGTRLSIL.

The genes are TRBV6-2 or TRBV6-3 and TRBJ1-2, with TRBD1 matching over 7 bases. CDR1 and CDR2 from the germline V gene are MNHEY and SVGEGT. The CDR3 is 15 amino acids. Trimming at V came to 2 bases and at J to 4 bases, leaving 7 bases not matched to a gene. The chain's CDR3 is CASSYIAGGTYGYTF. CDR3 in DNA: TGTGCCAGCAGTTACATCGCAGGGGGTACCTATGGCTACACCTTC.

This chain connects TRBV3-1 to TRBJ2-3; D uncertain. Germline V lookup: CDR1 LGHDT, CDR2 YNNKEL (reference sequence). Trimming removed 0 bases at V and 0 bases at J, with 13 bases between. This CDR3 comprises 17 residues. The CDR3 here is CASSQDSCYSSTDTQYF. The CDR3 DNA sequence: TGTGCCAGCAGCCAAGATTCTTGCTACTCCAGCACAGATACGCAGTATTTT.

This clonotype has a handful of counts. The chain uses TRBV21-1 and TRBJ2-1; the D call TRBD2 from the table was never checked on the DNA. TRBV21-1 is deemed a pseudogene. The CDR3 spans 15 residues. The DNA of the CDR3 is TGTGCCAGCGGCCATAGCGGGAGGGCCTCGGATGAGCAGTTCTTC. Translated: CASGHSGRASDEQFF.

This chain links TRBV20-1 with TRBJ2-1; 7 bases line up with TRBD2. The DNA end lines up better with TRBJ2-7; the J call may be wrong. In germline, CDR1 is DFQATT, CDR2 SNEGSKA (reference sequence). The CDR3 consists of 13 residues. This CDR3 is CSASPGGPQEQYF. The CDR3 DNA sequence: TGCAGTGCTAGCCCGGGAGGACCCCAAGAGCAGTACTTC.

The chain recombines TRBV12-3 or TRBV12-4 with TRBJ2-7; 8 bases are a match to TRBD1. This CDR3 contains 15 residues. The junction had 10 bases not matched to a gene; V was cut back by 7 bases and J by 2 bases. The CDR3 region is CASTKDRGLPYEQYF. CDR3 in DNA: TGTGCCAGCACCAAAGACAGGGGCCTTCCCTACGAGCAGTACTTC.

The rearrangement uses TRBV11-1 and TRBJ2-3; 9 nucleotides line up with TRBD1. Germline trimming cut 1 base from V and 4 bases from J; bases unmatched to any gene: 3. The CDR3 contains 15 residues. The germline V gene has CDR1 SGHAT and CDR2 FQDESV (reference sequence). Here the CDR3 DNA reads TGTGCCAGCAGCTTAGACAGGGGGCGCCCAGATACGCAGTATTTT. Protein sequence: CASSLDRGRPDTQYF.